Presented here are 28 T cell receptor beta chains from one specimen sequenced in a study of cytomegalovirus exposure and HLA in healthy donors. The PCR contained 60 Vbeta and 13 Jbeta primers. Produced via immunoSEQ multiplex PCR; TCRdb's table is partial and in-frame only. This sample has over 75,000 clones; about a tenth occur once, and the top ten carry about 4.7%. Sequencing was done on a sample of PBMCs. The receptors were sampled from a man aged 45-65 years in good health and CMV-seropositive.

The chain recombines TRBV7-2 with TRBJ2-5; 7 bases line up with TRBD1. The CDR3 is 16 residues long. Germline V gene lookup returns CDR1 SGHTA and CDR2 FQGNSA. V lost 0 bases and J lost 3; bases outside the gene matches: 7. Here the CDR3 reads CASSLAGQRLKETQYF. The CDR3 DNA follows: TGTGCCAGCAGCTTAGCGGGACAGCGCCTCAAAGAGACCCAGTACTTC.

This clone has a handful of counts. The chain uses TRBV11-2 and TRBJ2-3; 12 bases line up with TRBD2. This CDR3 region has 16 residues. J was trimmed by 0 bases and V by 5 bases; bases with no gene match: 3. CDR1 SGHAT and CDR2 FQNNGV come from the germline V gene. For the CDR3, the DNA is TGTGCCAGCAGCGCCGGACTAGCGGGGAGCACAGATACGCAGTATTTT. Its translation is CASSAGLAGSTDTQYF. The full variable domain, its missing parts supplied by reference TRBV11-2 and TRBJ2-3, is EAGVAQSPRYKIIEKRQSVAFWCNPISGHATLYWYQQILGQGPKLLIQFQNNGVVDDSQLPKDRFSAERLKGVDSTLKIQPAKLEDSAVYLCASSAGLAGSTDTQYFGPGTRLTVL.

The sample holds a few counts of this clone. This CDR3 reads CASSAATSGRAPQYF. CDR3 DNA sequence: TGTGCCAGCAGCGCAGCGACTAGCGGGAGGGCCCCGCAGTATTTT. The chain links TRBV28 to TRBJ2-3; 14 bases line up with TRBD2. V lost 6 bases to trimming and J lost 10 bases; unmatched junction nucleotides: 9. The CDR3 loop spans 15 amino acids. From germline, CDR1 is MDHEN and CDR2 SYDVKM.

V and J are TRBV6-1 and TRBJ2-5; D gene uncertain. The J call may be faulty, since TRBJ2-7 better matches the DNA end. The CDR3 totals 15 residues. CDR1 is MNHNS and CDR2 is SASEGT in the germline V gene. The chain's CDR3 is CASSETTGRIYEQYF. In DNA form, the CDR3 reads TGTGCCAGCAGTGAAACGACGGGTAGGATTTACGAGCAGTACTTC.

This clone was counted only a few times. This sequence joins TRBV9 and TRBJ2-7; TRBD1 matches 11 bases. Germline lookup yields CDR1 SGDLS and CDR2 YYNGEE. V was pared by 2 bases and J by 4 bases, with 5 bases of the junction left unmatched. This CDR3 spans 15 amino acids. The CDR3 is CASSVEDRGLYEQYF. For the CDR3, the DNA is TGTGCCAGCAGCGTGGAGGACAGGGGGCTATACGAGCAGTACTTC. The entire variable domain, with the rest obtained from reference TRBV9 and TRBJ2-7, is as follows: DSGVTQTPKHLITATGQRVTLRCSPRSGDLSVYWYQQSLDQGLQFLIQYYNGEERAKGNILERFSAQQFPDLHSELNLSSLELGDSALYFCASSVEDRGLYEQYFGPGTRLTVT.

The gene calls are TRBV4-2 and TRBJ1-2; 12 bases are a match to TRBD1. Looked up from germline, CDR1 is LGHNA and CDR2 is YNFKEQ. Losses at the gene ends were 1 base for V and 1 base for J; bases not matched to a gene: 4. CDR3 length: 17 residues. CDR3 nucleotide sequence: TGTGCCAGCAGCCAAGGGGGGACAGGGGGCGTTAACTATGGCTACACCTTC. Protein product: CASSQGGTGGVNYGYTF.

This clone occurred a few times. The chain links TRBV11-3 to TRBJ2-1, with a tentative D call TRBD2 (6 bases). The CDR3 sequence is 12 residues long. Germline values: CDR1 SGHNT, CDR2 YENEEA. V gave up 0 bases and J gave up 9 bases, with 6 bases separating them. The CDR3 is CASSLEGGEQFF. DNA for the CDR3: TGTGCCAGCAGCTTAGAGGGGGGTGAGCAGTTCTTC.

CDR3 bases: TGCAGCGTTAAGAGAACTGAAGCTTTCTTT. Protein product: CSVKRTEAFF. This chain joins TRBV29-1 and TRBJ1-1; D gene uncertain. V dropped 5 bases and J dropped 5 bases, with 6 bases sitting between them. Germline assignment: CDR1 SQVTM and CDR2 ANQGSEA. CDR3 length: 10 residues.

This clone was observed a handful of times. The chain couples TRBV7-6 to TRBJ1-1; 10 bases are a match to TRBD1. The V gene's germline CDR1 is SGHVS and CDR2 FNYEAQ. V dropped 5 bases and J dropped 6; count of bases not matched to a gene: 15. The CDR3 runs to 17 residues. Here the CDR3 reads CASSAGTGAYSGAEAFF. The CDR3 DNA reads TGTGCCAGCAGCGCCGGGACAGGGGCGTATAGCGGCGCTGAAGCTTTCTTT.

The chain is built from TRBV25-1 and TRBJ2-7; 8 positions agree with TRBD1. CDR3 length equals 16 residues. Germline V gene lookup returns CDR1 MGHDK and CDR2 SYGVNS. After removal of 4 bases from V and 3 bases from J, the junction contained 11 bases not matched to a gene. This CDR3 is CASSGLTTGDGYEQYF. The CDR3 DNA follows: TGTGCCAGCAGTGGATTAACGACAGGGGATGGCTACGAGCAGTACTTC.

DNA of the CDR3: TGTGCCAGCGGGCGTGGGCCCCAACAAGAGACCCAGTACTTC. Encoded protein: CASGRGPQQETQYF. This chain joins TRBV2 and TRBJ2-5, with D uncertain. CDR1 and CDR2 (germline): SNHLY, FYNNEI. The CDR3 runs 14 residues. V lost 8 bases and J lost 2, with 15 bases in between.

This clone has a handful of counts. The V gene is TRBV2, the J gene TRBJ1-2; D remains unclear. V lost 6 bases and J lost 3, with 8 bases in between. This CDR3 spans 12 amino acids. Germline CDR1 and CDR2: SNHLY and FYNNEI. CDR3 sequence (DNA): TGTGCCAGCAGCGACGGGGACTATGGCTACACCTTC. It translates to CASSDGDYGYTF.

This clone has a handful of counts. This rearrangement joins TRBV28 to TRBJ1-4; D may be TRBD1 (6 bases). V was cut by 3 bases and J by 4 bases, with 6 bases left in between. The CDR3 sequence is 13 residues long. CDR1 MDHEN and CDR2 SYDVKM come from the germline V gene. Written as DNA, the CDR3 is TGTGCCAGCAGTTTCAGGGGTAATGAAAAACTGTTTTTT. Translating gives CASSFRGNEKLFF.

This clone turned up a few times. The chain is built from TRBV7-9 and TRBJ2-3; 7 bases match TRBD1. Germline V gene sequence: CDR1 SEHNR, CDR2 FQNEAQ (reference sequence). Unmatched junction bases numbered 6, after V lost 4 bases and J lost 14 bases. The CDR3 contains 11 residues. The CDR3 sequence: CASSSGTDSYF. CDR3 DNA: TGTGCCAGCAGCTCCGGGACAGACTCGTATTTT.

V usage is TRBV5-1 and J usage is TRBJ2-1; 8 bases fit TRBD1. CDR3 size: 15 residues. J gave up 0 bases and V 4 bases, and 3 bases lay outside the gene matches. Germline V gene sequence: CDR1 SGHRS, CDR2 YFSETQ. This CDR3 reads CASSQGTGSYNEQFF. DNA for the CDR3: TGCGCCAGCAGCCAAGGGACAGGCTCCTACAATGAGCAGTTCTTC.

The chain has TRBV5-1 and TRBJ1-1, with TRBD1 matching over 8 bases. Germline V gene sequence: CDR1 SGHRS, CDR2 YFSETQ. V shed 3 bases and J 1 base; nucleotides not matched to a gene: 5. The CDR3 runs to 15 residues. CDR3 nucleotides: TGCGCCAGCAGCTGGACCGGGACAGGGAACACTGAAGCTTTCTTT. This codes for CASSWTGTGNTEAFF.

The chain couples TRBV2 to TRBJ2-3; TRBD1 might be the D (5 bases). V lost 6 bases and J lost 0, with 7 bases in between. Germline V gene data show CDR1 as SNHLY and CDR2 as FYNNEI. This CDR3 region has 13 residues. The CDR3 bases are TGTGCCAGCAGCGGACACAGCACAGATACGCAGTATTTT. Amino acid sequence: CASSGHSTDTQYF. The variable domain in full, with the rest retrieved from reference TRBV2 and TRBJ2-3, is EPEVTQTPSHQVTQMGQEVILRCVPISNHLYFYWYRQILGQKVEFLVSFYNNEISEKSEIFDDQFSVERPDGSNFTLKIRSTKLEDSAMYFCASSGHSTDTQYFGPGTRLTVL.

This clone has only a few counts. The V and J genes are TRBV29-1 and TRBJ2-3; 10 bases agree with TRBD1. Unmatched junction bases numbered 7, after V lost 8 bases and J lost 2 bases. Looked up from germline, CDR1 is SQVTM and CDR2 is ANQGSEA. This CDR3 region has 14 residues. The CDR3, as DNA: TGCAGCTTACTGACAGGGGGCGTCACAGATACGCAGTATTTT. It is translated as CSLLTGGVTDTQYF.

This clone has more than one count but fewer than ten. The V call is TRBV9, the J call TRBJ2-3; 10 bases match TRBD1. The CDR3 runs 19 residues. J lost 1 base, V lost 0 bases, and 11 bases had no gene match. Germline lookup yields CDR1 SGDLS and CDR2 YYNGEE. CDR3 sequence reads: CASSVGGGQGRRGTDTQYF. CDR3 sequence (DNA): TGTGCCAGCAGCGTAGGGGGGGGACAGGGGCGGAGAGGCACAGATACGCAGTATTTT.

This clone was counted only a few times. This chain connects TRBV11-2 to TRBJ2-5, with D unresolved. Between the trimmed V and J ends, which lost 0 bases and 5 bases, there was a span of 10 bases. Germline assignment: CDR1 SGHAT and CDR2 FQNNGV. This CDR3 has 14 amino acids. The CDR3 bases are TGTGCCAGCAGCTTAGACGCCCACCGGGAGACCCAGTACTTC. Its translation: CASSLDAHRETQYF.

The chain carries TRBV29-1 and TRBJ2-2; 9 nucleotides agree with TRBD2. Germline CDR1 is SQVTM and CDR2 is ANQGSEA. The CDR3 extends over 14 amino acids. The V gene end was trimmed by 0 bases and the J gene end by 6 bases; junction bases not matched to a gene: 2. CDR3 sequence (DNA): TGCAGCGTTGAAGATCAGCGGGAGGCCGGGGAGCTGTTTTTT. Translating it yields CSVEDQREAGELFF.

The gene calls are TRBV30 and TRBJ1-6; tentative D call: TRBD1 (6 bases). The V end lost 3 bases, the J end lost 13 bases, and 16 bases lay between the germline ends. Germline values: CDR1 GTSNPN, CDR2 SVGIG (reference sequence). The CDR3 covers 13 residues. The CDR3 DNA reads as TGTGCCTGGAGCCTCGCCCAGGGGATCCCCCTCCACTTT. Encoded protein: CAWSLAQGIPLHF.

Only a few counts were recorded for this clone. The same CDR3 also results from other DNA sequences found in this sample. V and J are TRBV7-2 and TRBJ2-3; 7 bases fit TRBD2. CDR3 length: 14 residues. With V trimmed by 0 bases and J by 5 bases, 2 bases remained unmatched. Germline CDR1 SGHTA, CDR2 FQGNSA. The CDR3 bases are TGTGCCAGCAGCTTAGCGGGCGGGGGAGATACGCAGTATTTT. Protein product: CASSLAGGGDTQYF.

This chain links TRBV18 with TRBJ1-6, with D perhaps TRBD1 (6 bases). The germline V and J ends were trimmed by 6 bases and 10 bases, with 19 bases remaining between them. The CDR3 has 15 amino acids. The germline V gene has CDR1 KGHSH and CDR2 LQKENI. In nucleotides, the CDR3 is TGTGCCAGCTCCCCAAATCAGGGGAAGGGGTCACCCCTCCACTTT. Residues: CASSPNQGKGSPLHF.

The sample holds a few counts of this clone. V usage is TRBV11-2 and J usage is TRBJ2-7; 8 nucleotides line up with TRBD2. CDR1 and CDR2 (germline): SGHAT, FQNNGV. CDR3 length: 14 residues. The V and J ends lost 1 base and 4 bases, in that order; junction bases with no gene match: 3. CDR3 residues: CASSLAAGGYEQYF. The CDR3 coding sequence is TGTGCCAGCAGCTTAGCGGCGGGAGGTTACGAGCAGTACTTC.

This clone was seen more than once but under ten times. The genes are TRBV5-1 and TRBJ1-4, with 9 nucleotides matching TRBD1. Trimming cost V 0 bases and J 2 bases; bases outside gene matches: 8. Germline CDR1 reads SGHRS; CDR2 reads YFSETQ. The CDR3 runs 18 residues. CDR3 loop: CASSLELWDRATNEKLFF. The DNA of the CDR3 is TGCGCCAGCAGCTTGGAATTGTGGGACAGGGCCACTAATGAAAAACTGTTTTTT.

A few counts support this clone. The chain joins TRBV5-1 to TRBJ2-1; TRBD1 aligns across 12 bases. This CDR3 has 15 residues. With V trimmed by 3 bases and J by 6 bases, 4 bases remained unmatched. Germline CDR1 reads SGHRS; CDR2 reads YFSETQ. CDR3 protein: CASSSGQGAINEQFF. The CDR3 DNA reads TGCGCCAGCAGCTCGGGACAGGGGGCAATCAATGAGCAGTTCTTC.

This clone appeared a few times. The gene calls are TRBV19 and TRBJ2-1; 8 bases fit TRBD2. This CDR3 contains 17 residues. J lost 0 bases, V lost 5 bases, and 9 bases had no gene match. CDR1 and CDR2 from the germline V gene are LNHDA and SQIVND (reference sequence). CDR3 sequence reads: CASSLRLAQSSYNEQFF. The CDR3 nucleotides read TGTGCCAGTAGTCTCCGACTAGCGCAAAGCTCCTACAATGAGCAGTTCTTC.